The TCR beta chain under discussion was sequenced for a study of cytomegalovirus exposure and HLA in healthy donors. Notes on the study in general: Indistinguishable V segments such as TRBV6-2 and TRBV6-3 were excluded.

A note on this clone: Its antigen is not identified.

The PCR used 60 Vbeta and 13 Jbeta primers. The method was immunoSEQ multiplex PCR; TCRdb's version includes in-frame clones alone and lacks a portion of them. The profile shows over 150,000 clones, 70% to 85% of them singletons. Germline V lookup: CDR1 SGHVS, CDR2 FQNEAQ. The V end lost 6 bases, the J end lost 4 bases, and 13 bases lay between the germline ends. The CDR3 sequence is 14 residues long. Input material: PBMCs. The sequence came from a young man in good health and CMV-seropositive. The genes are TRBV7-8 and TRBJ2-1, with D possibly being TRBD2 (6 bases). The CDR3 region is CASSIAVRYNEQFF. The CDR3 region has the DNA TGTGCCAGCAGTATAGCGGTAAGGTACAATGAGCAGTTCTTC.